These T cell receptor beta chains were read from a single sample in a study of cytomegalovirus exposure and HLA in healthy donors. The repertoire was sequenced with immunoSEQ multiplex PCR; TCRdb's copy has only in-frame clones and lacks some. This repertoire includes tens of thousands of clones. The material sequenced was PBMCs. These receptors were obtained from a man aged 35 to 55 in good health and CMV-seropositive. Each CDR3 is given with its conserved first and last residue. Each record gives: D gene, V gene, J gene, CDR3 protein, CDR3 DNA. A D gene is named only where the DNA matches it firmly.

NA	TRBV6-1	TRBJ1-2	CASSEAAGGNYGYTF	TGTGCCAGCAGTGAAGCGGCAGGAGGAAACTATGGCTACACCTTC
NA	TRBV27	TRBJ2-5	CASSLSARWPETQYF	TGTGCCAGCAGTTTATCCGCTAGATGGCCAGAGACCCAGTACTTC
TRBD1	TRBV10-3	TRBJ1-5	CAISVTLPRMGQNQPQHF	TGTGCCATCAGCGTTACCCTCCCCCGAATGGGACAGAATCAGCCCCAGCATTTT
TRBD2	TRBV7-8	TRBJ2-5	CASSFGDTGLAGTQYF	TGTGCCAGCAGCTTTGGGGACACCGGACTAGCGGGAACCCAGTACTTC
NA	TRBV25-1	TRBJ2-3	CASSDLRDTHSTDTQYF	TGTGCCAGCAGTGACCTCCGGGACACTCACTCCACAGATACGCAGTATTTT
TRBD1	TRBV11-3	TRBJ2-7	CASSLDKTGGLYEQYF	TGTGCCAGCAGCTTAGATAAGACAGGGGGCCTGTACGAGCAGTACTTC
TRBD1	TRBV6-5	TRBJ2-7	CASSETGAYEQYF	TGTGCCAGCAGCGAGACAGGGGCCTACGAGCAGTACTTC
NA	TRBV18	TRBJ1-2	CASSTSPRVSYGYTF	TGTGCCAGCTCAACCAGCCCCAGGGTCTCCTATGGCTACACCTTC
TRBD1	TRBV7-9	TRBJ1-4	CASSLIGTGVGEKLFF	TGTGCCAGCAGCTTAATCGGGACAGGGGTCGGCGAAAAACTGTTTTTT
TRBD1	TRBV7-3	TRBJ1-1	CASSSLGTETEAFF	TGTGCCAGCAGCTCATTGGGGACAGAGACTGAAGCTTTCTTT
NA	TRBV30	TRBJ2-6	CAWRSGSSGANVLTF	TGTGCCTGGAGATCCGGGAGCTCTGGGGCCAACGTCCTGACTTTC
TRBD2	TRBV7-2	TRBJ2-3	CASSAGLLTDTQYF	TGTGCCAGCAGCGCGGGACTACTCACAGATACGCAGTATTTT
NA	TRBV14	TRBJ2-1	CASSLQTTGGGYQFF	TGTGCCAGCAGCCTGCAGACTACAGGGGGGGGGTATCAGTTCTTC
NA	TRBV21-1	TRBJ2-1	CASYRGYEQFF	TGTGCCAGCTACAGGGGGTATGAGCAGTTCTTC
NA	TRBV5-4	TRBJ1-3	CASSQGTGGSGNTIYF	TGTGCCAGCAGCCAGGGGACCGGAGGCTCTGGAAACACCATATATTTT
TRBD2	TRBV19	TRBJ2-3	CASSGSSGRTDTQYF	TGTGCCAGTAGTGGGAGTAGCGGGAGAACTGATACGCAGTATTTT
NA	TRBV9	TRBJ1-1	CASSIRTEYTEAFF	TGTGCCAGCAGCATCAGGACAGAATACACTGAAGCTTTCTTT
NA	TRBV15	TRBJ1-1	CATAQVMNTEAFF	TGTGCCACCGCCCAGGTAATGAACACTGAAGCTTTCTTT
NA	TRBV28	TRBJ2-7	CASSLDLRGPYEQYF	TGTGCCAGCAGTTTAGACTTGCGGGGGCCCTACGAGCAGTACTTC
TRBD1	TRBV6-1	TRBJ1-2	CASSEALGQGRNGYTF	TGTGCCAGCAGTGAAGCGCTGGGACAGGGAAGGAATGGCTACACCTTC
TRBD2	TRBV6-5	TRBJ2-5	CASSDTGGPETQYF	TGTGCCAGCAGTGATACGGGAGGGCCGGAGACCCAGTACTTC
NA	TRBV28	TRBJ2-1	CASRGPQDYNEQFF	TGTGCCAGCAGGGGCCCGCAAGACTACAATGAGCAGTTCTTC
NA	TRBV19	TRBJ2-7	CASSMYSGQYEQYF	TGTGCCAGTAGTATGTACAGCGGTCAATACGAGCAGTACTTC
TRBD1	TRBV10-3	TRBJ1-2	CAISEVQGAGGYTF	TGTGCCATCAGTGAGGTGCAGGGGGCTGGTGGCTACACCTTC
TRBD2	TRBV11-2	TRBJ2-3	CASSFPGLGVDTQYF	TGTGCCAGCAGCTTTCCGGGACTAGGGGTAGATACGCAGTATTTT
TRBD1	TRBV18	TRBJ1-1	CASSPPSPGQGTEAFF	TGTGCCAGCTCACCGCCGTCACCGGGACAGGGGACTGAAGCTTTCTTT
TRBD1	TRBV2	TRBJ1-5	CASSPGQGNQPQHF	TGTGCCAGCAGTCCGGGACAGGGGAATCAGCCCCAGCATTTT
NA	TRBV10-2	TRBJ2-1	CASSETVAEAFPAKQFF	TGCGCCAGCAGTGAGACTGTAGCGGAGGCCTTTCCCGCTAAGCAGTTCTTC
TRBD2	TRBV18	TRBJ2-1	CASSHPGTSGSTDEQFF	TGTGCCAGCTCACATCCGGGGACTAGCGGGAGTACCGATGAGCAGTTCTTC
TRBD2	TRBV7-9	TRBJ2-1	CASSSLRAGATLDEQFF	TGTGCCAGCAGCTCCCTAAGAGCGGGAGCGACTCTGGATGAGCAGTTCTTC
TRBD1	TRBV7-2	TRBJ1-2	CASRFRTGATYGYTF	TGTGCCAGCAGATTTAGGACAGGAGCAACCTATGGCTACACCTTC
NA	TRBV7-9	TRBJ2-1	CASSLALEQFF	TGTGCCAGCAGCTTAGCCCTTGAGCAGTTCTTC
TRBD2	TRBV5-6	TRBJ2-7	CASSPLRTSGSSYF	TGTGCCAGCAGCCCTCTTCGGACTAGCGGGAGCTCGTACTTC
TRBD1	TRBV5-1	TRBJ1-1	CASSWKTGVETEAFF	TGCGCCAGCAGCTGGAAGACAGGGGTGGAAACTGAAGCTTTCTTT
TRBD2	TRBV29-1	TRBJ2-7	CSVVLSGSRSYEQYF	TGCAGCGTTGTCCTTAGCGGGAGTCGGTCCTACGAGCAGTACTTC
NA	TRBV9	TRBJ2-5	CASSAMGSTRRETQYF	TGTGCCAGCAGCGCCATGGGCTCGACTAGGAGGGAGACCCAGTACTTC
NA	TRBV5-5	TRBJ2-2	CASSRRDKEPGELFF	TGTGCCAGCAGCCGCCGGGACAAGGAGCCCGGGGAGCTGTTTTTT
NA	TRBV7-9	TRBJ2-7	CASSPTGVLPYEQYF	TGTGCCAGCAGCCCTACGGGGGTCCTTCCCTACGAGCAGTACTTC
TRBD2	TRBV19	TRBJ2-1	CASSPSGGSSYNEQFF	TGTGCCAGTAGTCCTAGCGGGGGGAGCTCCTACAATGAGCAGTTCTTC
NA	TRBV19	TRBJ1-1	CASKLGRGGGTEAFF	TGTGCCAGTAAGTTGGGCCGGGGAGGTGGCACTGAAGCTTTCTTT
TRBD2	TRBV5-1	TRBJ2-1	CASSQVRERYNEQFF	TGCGCCAGCAGCCAAGTGCGGGAGCGTTACAATGAGCAGTTCTTC
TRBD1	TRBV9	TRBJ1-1	CASNNRTGWNIEAFF	TGTGCCAGCAACAATCGGACAGGGTGGAACATTGAAGCTTTCTTT
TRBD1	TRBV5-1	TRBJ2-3	CASSLGDRVGDTQYF	TGCGCCAGCAGCTTGGGGGACAGGGTAGGAGATACGCAGTATTTT
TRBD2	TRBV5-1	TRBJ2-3	CASSIGLAGGSTDTQYF	TGCGCCAGCAGCATCGGACTAGCGGGAGGGAGCACAGATACGCAGTATTTT
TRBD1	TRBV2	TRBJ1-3	CASGGQGAGNTIYF	TGTGCCAGCGGGGGACAGGGCGCTGGAAACACCATATATTTT
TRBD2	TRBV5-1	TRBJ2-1	CASSLGLAGGLNEQFF	TGCGCCAGCAGCTTGGGACTAGCGGGAGGGCTCAATGAGCAGTTCTTC
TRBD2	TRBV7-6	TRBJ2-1	CASSSAGGSDEQFF	TGTGCCAGCAGCTCAGCGGGAGGGAGCGATGAGCAGTTCTTC